The 10 T cell receptor beta chains below all came from one sample that was sequenced in a study of blood T cell repertoires in COVID-19. Profiling relied on immunoSEQ multiplex PCR, and the TCRdb table lists in-frame clones only, not all of them. The sample shows a few hundred thousand clones, roughly 86% of them seen only once. The sequencing sample was made of peripheral blood. These receptors were taken from a man older than 75 with acute or convalescent COVID-19.

The chain recombines TRBV29-1 with TRBJ2-3; D perhaps matches TRBD2 (6 bases). V lost 7 bases and J 2 bases, leaving 10 bases between the germline ends. This CDR3 spans 12 amino acids. Germline V gene sequence: CDR1 SQVTM, CDR2 ANQGSEA. The CDR3 spells CSARDFTDTQYF. The CDR3 nucleotides are TGCAGCGCGCGGGACTTCACAGATACGCAGTATTTT.

Remarks on this clone: The junction differs from germline at one of its ends, possibly a read error. In DNA, the CDR3 is TGTGCTAGCAGCTACGGGGTAGGGAGCTCCTACGAGCAGTACTTC. This codes for CASSYGVGSSYEQYF. The chain uses TRBV7-7 and TRBJ2-7, with a weak D call TRBD2 (5 bases). This CDR3 is 15 amino acids long. CDR1 SSHAT and CDR2 FNYEAQ come from the germline V gene (reference sequence). Full variable domain (remainder filled in from reference TRBV7-7 and TRBJ2-7): GAGVSQSPRYKVTKRGQDVTLRCDPISSHATLYWYQQALGQGPEFLTYFNYEAQPDKSGLPSDRFSAERPEGSISTLTIQRTEQRDSAMYRCASSYGVGSSYEQYFGPGTRLTVT.

This chain uses TRBV28 with TRBJ2-7; 8 nucleotides align to TRBD2. The CDR3 loop spans 12 amino acids. Germline V gene data show CDR1 as MDHEN and CDR2 as SYDVKM. V was pared by 10 bases and J by 4 bases, with 6 bases of the junction left unmatched. CDR3 DNA: TGTGCCACCACTAGCGGACCTTACGAGCAGTACTTC. This gives the protein CATTSGPYEQYF. The whole variable domain, filled in from reference TRBV28 and TRBJ2-7, reads DVKVTQSSRYLVKRTGEKVFLECVQDMDHENMFWYRQDPGLGLRLIYFSYDVKMKEKGDIPEGYSVSREKKERFSLILESASTNQTSMYLCATTSGPYEQYFGPGTRLTVT.

The J gene is TRBJ1-3, the V gene TRBV5-1; 8 nucleotides agree with TRBD1. The CDR3 is 14 residues long. Germline V gene data show CDR1 as SGHRS and CDR2 as YFSETQ. V gave up 3 bases and J gave up 5 bases; unmatched junction bases: 4. CDR3 amino acids: CASSSAGGRNTIYF. The CDR3 bases are TGCGCCAGCAGCTCGGCAGGGGGCCGAAACACCATATATTTT.

The chain couples TRBV7-6 to TRBJ1-5; the D gene is possibly TRBD1 (5 bases). This CDR3 spans 15 amino acids. Germline values: CDR1 SGHVS, CDR2 FNYEAQ. Deletions cut 1 base from V and 0 bases from J, with 7 bases between. CDR3 bases: TGTGCCAGCAGCTTAGGAGGACATAGCAATCAGCCCCAGCATTTT. Translated, it gives CASSLGGHSNQPQHF.

This clone came up a few times. The V gene is TRBV6-1, the J gene TRBJ1-1, with a possible D match to TRBD1 (5 bases). V shed 3 bases and J shed 5 bases, with 10 bases lying between them. This CDR3 is built from 13 residues. Per germline, CDR1 MNHNS and CDR2 SASEGT. DNA of the CDR3: TGTGCCAGCAGTGACCGGGGGTGGACTGAAGCTTTCTTT. Encoded protein: CASSDRGWTEAFF.

The rearrangement links TRBV9 to TRBJ2-5; 10 nucleotides line up with TRBD2. V was pared by 0 bases and J by 2 bases, with 4 bases of the junction left unmatched. The germline CDR1 and CDR2 sequences are SGDLS and YYNGEE. CDR3 length: 16 residues. The chain's CDR3 is CASSVGGLAAQETQYF. The CDR3 DNA reads TGTGCCAGCAGCGTAGGAGGACTAGCGGCGCAAGAGACCCAGTACTTC.

The chain combines TRBV19 with TRBJ2-5; no clear D. V was trimmed by 4 bases and J by 1 base, leaving 7 bases between them. This CDR3 region has 13 residues. Germline values: CDR1 LNHDA, CDR2 SQIVND (reference sequence). In DNA, the CDR3 is TGTGCCAGTAGTAACGACATCCAAGAGACCCAGTACTTC. This sequence encodes CASSNDIQETQYF. The entire variable domain, with the rest obtained from reference TRBV19 and TRBJ2-5, is as follows: DGGITQSPKYLFRKEGQNVTLSCEQNLNHDAMYWYRQDPGQGLRLIYYSQIVNDFQKGDIAEGYSVSREKKESFPLTVTSAQKNPTAFYLCASSNDIQETQYFGPGTRLLVL.

This chain links TRBV18 with TRBJ2-3, with TRBD2 as a possible D gene (6 bases). CDR1 and CDR2 from the germline V gene are KGHSH and LQKENI. Trimming shortened V by 3 bases and J by 3 bases, and 16 bases separated the two germline ends. This CDR3 has 16 amino acids. CDR3 nucleotides: TGTGCCAGCTCACCTGTCTTCGGGAGTACGACAGATACGCAGTATTTT. Its protein product is CASSPVFGSTTDTQYF.

This clone has a single count. V gene TRBV5-1 combines with J gene TRBJ2-3; TRBD2 matches 8 bases. The CDR3 is made up of 14 amino acids. The V gene end was trimmed by 5 bases and the J gene end by 5 bases; junction bases not matched to a gene: 7. Germline V gene sequence: CDR1 SGHRS, CDR2 YFSETQ. The CDR3 region is CASSSSGSVDTQYF. The CDR3 DNA is TGCGCCAGCAGTTCCAGCGGGAGCGTAGATACGCAGTATTTT.